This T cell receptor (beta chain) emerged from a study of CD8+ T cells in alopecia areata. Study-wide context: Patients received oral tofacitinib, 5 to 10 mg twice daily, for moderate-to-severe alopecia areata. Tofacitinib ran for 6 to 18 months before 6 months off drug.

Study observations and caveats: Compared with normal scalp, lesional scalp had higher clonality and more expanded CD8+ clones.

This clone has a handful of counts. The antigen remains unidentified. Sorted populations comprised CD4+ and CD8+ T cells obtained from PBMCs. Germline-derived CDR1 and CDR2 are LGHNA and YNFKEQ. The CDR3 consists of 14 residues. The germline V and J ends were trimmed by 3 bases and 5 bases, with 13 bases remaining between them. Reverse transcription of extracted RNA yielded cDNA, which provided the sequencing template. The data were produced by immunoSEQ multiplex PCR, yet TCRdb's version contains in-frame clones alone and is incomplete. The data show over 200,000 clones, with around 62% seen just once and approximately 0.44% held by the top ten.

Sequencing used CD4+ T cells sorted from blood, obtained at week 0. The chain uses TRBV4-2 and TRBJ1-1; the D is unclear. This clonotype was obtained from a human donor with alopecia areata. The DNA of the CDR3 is TGTGCCAGCAGCCAGGAAATTCCAAGGACTGAAGCTTTCTTT. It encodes CASSQEIPRTEAFF.